What follows are 10 T cell receptor beta chains derived from one specimen sequenced in a study of shared clonotypes between healthy human individuals. Measured with immunoSEQ multiplex PCR; TCRdb has only the in-frame clones, and not every one. The sample lists around 550,000 clones, about 96% seen once, with 0.05% to 0.07% in the top ten. Sequencing was carried out using naive CD4+ T cells sorted from blood. Subset meaning: CD45RA+ positively selected. Receptors originate from a woman aged 25 to 39 in good health.

V gene TRBV27 combines with J gene TRBJ1-6; D might be TRBD1 (6 bases). The V gene's germline CDR1 is MNHEY and CDR2 SMNVEV (reference sequence). The CDR3 has 14 residues. Trimming cost V 6 bases and J 4 bases, with 10 bases left between them. The CDR3 loop reads CASSPGTYNSPLHF. In DNA form, the CDR3 reads TGTGCCAGCAGCCCCGGGACATATAATTCACCCCTCCACTTT.

The CDR3 coding sequence is TGTGCCATCAGTGTGTCTAGCGGGAGCTCCTACAATGAGCAGTTCTTC. Translating gives CAISVSSGSSYNEQFF. The chain has TRBV10-3 and TRBJ2-1, with 10 bases matching TRBD2. Germline trimming cut 4 bases from V and 0 bases from J; bases unmatched to any gene: 3. Germline V gives CDR1 ENHRY, CDR2 SYGVKD. The CDR3 consists of 16 residues.

V is TRBV11-3 and J is TRBJ2-3; D possibly corresponds to TRBD1 (6 bases). Deletions cut 5 bases from V and 9 bases from J, with 12 bases between. Germline V gene lookup returns CDR1 SGHNT and CDR2 YENEEA. This CDR3 region has 12 residues. The CDR3 is CASSPRGDTQYF. In DNA form, the CDR3 reads TGTGCCAGCAGCCCCAGGGGAGACACGCAGTATTTT.

The J gene is TRBJ1-5, the V gene TRBV27, with D hard to call. The CDR3 sequence is 14 residues long. V lost 5 bases, J lost 0 bases, and 8 bases lay in between. In germline, CDR1 is MNHEY, CDR2 SMNVEV (reference sequence). The CDR3 is CASSPINSNQPQHF. Here the CDR3 DNA reads TGTGCCAGCAGTCCGATTAATAGCAATCAGCCCCAGCATTTT.

The V gene is TRBV9, the J gene TRBJ2-7; D ambiguous. CDR3 size: 14 residues. The V end was cut by 0 bases, the J end by 1 base, with 8 bases between. Germline-derived CDR1 and CDR2 are SGDLS and YYNGEE. CDR3 nucleotide sequence: TGTGCCAGCAGCGTAGATGGGCCGTCCTACGAGCAGTACTTC. Protein product: CASSVDGPSYEQYF. The whole variable domain, filled in from reference TRBV9 and TRBJ2-7, reads DSGVTQTPKHLITATGQRVTLRCSPRSGDLSVYWYQQSLDQGLQFLIQYYNGEERAKGNILERFSAQQFPDLHSELNLSSLELGDSALYFCASSVDGPSYEQYFGPGTRLTVT.

This chain connects TRBV18 to TRBJ1-5; no reliable D call. Germline V lookup: CDR1 KGHSH, CDR2 LQKENI. CDR3 size: 14 residues. Trimming cost V 2 bases and J 2 bases, with 7 bases left between them. CDR3 amino acids: CASSPGDGNQPQHF. The CDR3 DNA is TGTGCCAGCTCACCAGGGGATGGCAATCAGCCCCAGCATTTT. Together with reference TRBV18 and TRBJ1-5, the CDR3 gives the full variable domain: NAGVMQNPRHLVRRRGQEARLRCSPMKGHSHVYWYRQLPEEGLKFMVYLQKENIIDESGMPKERFSAEFPKEGPSILRIQQVVRGDSAAYFCASSPGDGNQPQHFGDGTRLSIL.

This rearrangement joins TRBV6-5 to TRBJ2-7; 9 bases match TRBD2. Germline CDR1 MNHEY, CDR2 SVGAGI. Trimming at V came to 4 bases and at J to 1 base, leaving 8 bases not matched to a gene. The CDR3 has 16 amino acids. CDR3 residues: CASSSPASGRSYEQYF. In DNA, the CDR3 is TGTGCCAGCAGTTCGCCGGCCAGCGGGAGGTCCTACGAGCAGTACTTC.

V gene TRBV11-2 combines with J gene TRBJ2-7, with 11 bases identical to TRBD1. The V gene's germline CDR1 is SGHAT and CDR2 FQNNGV. The CDR3 sequence is 14 residues long. Trimming removed 5 bases from V and 3 bases from J; junction bases left unmatched: 3. The CDR3 DNA reads TGTGCCAGCAGCCCCGGGACAGGGGGCTACGAGCAGTACTTC. It yields the protein CASSPGTGGYEQYF.

DNA for the CDR3: TGTGCCAGCAGAGCACTAGTCACGGGAGAGACCCAGTACTTC. Translation gives CASRALVTGETQYF. This chain joins TRBV6-6 and TRBJ2-5, with D perhaps TRBD2 (5 bases). Deletions cut 6 bases from V and 4 bases from J, with 15 bases between. Germline CDR1 and CDR2: MNHNY and SVGAGI (reference sequence). The CDR3 covers 14 residues.

The V and J genes are TRBV29-1 and TRBJ2-1, with 7 nucleotides matching TRBD2. J was trimmed by 4 bases and V by 7 bases; bases with no gene match: 13. Germline CDR1 is SQVTM and CDR2 is ANQGSEA. The CDR3 is 15 amino acids. The CDR3 bases are TGCAGCGCCCAAGACCGGGAGGCGTTATACAATGAGCAGTTCTTC. This encodes CSAQDREALYNEQFF.